This note documents a single TCR beta chain sequence. This record belongs to a study of cytomegalovirus exposure and HLA in healthy donors. As for the study in general: Approximately 85 million unique TCRs from HLA-typed donors were held in an early data release.

The PCR ran on 60 Vbeta and 13 Jbeta primers. Assay used: immunoSEQ multiplex PCR; TCRdb lists only in-frame clones, some missing. The table has 150,000 to 200,000 clones, 80% to 90% seen once. Trimming pared 6 bases from V and 3 bases from J, leaving 9 bases between. The germline CDR1 and CDR2 sequences are SQVTM and ANQGSEA. The CDR3 is 11 residues long. The receptor comes from a man aged 18-30 years in good health and CMV-seropositive. The chain uses TRBV29-1 and TRBJ2-7; D is unclear. The source material was PBMCs. Written as DNA, the CDR3 is TGCAGCGTCAGTACGGGCTACGAGCAGTACTTC. It is translated as CSVSTGYEQYF.